These T cell receptor beta chains were read from a single sample in a study of control samples from healthy donors and cancer patients. The data were produced by immunoSEQ multiplex PCR, yet TCRdb's version contains in-frame clones alone and is incomplete. The sample contains about 130,000 clones, about nine tenths of which appear only once. The material sequenced was blood. The receptor set was obtained from a woman aged 45-60 years in good health. CDR3s leave out the opening cysteine and the closing phenylalanine or tryptophan.

v_call cdr3_aa
TRBV20-1 SARSGTTQY
TRBV30 AWSGTGRLNYGYT
TRBV11-2 ASSPRTGSGNTIY
TRBV7-8 ASSLGGGAYEQY
TRBV10-3 AITDPDRAFHEQY
TRBV7-9 ASSPPQGANTEAF
TRBV20-1 SASPGARGNTIY
TRBV7-9 ASSLGESSNEKLF
TRBV6-1 ASSEVGLGSGNTIY
TRBV30 AWSRTGRVGAF
TRBV4-2 ASSQVKAGGIYEQY
TRBV18 ASSLRQGLNANYGYT
TRBV28 ASSSGGSHSYEQY
TRBV19 ASSIVTDDNEQF
TRBV30 AWKLPGGNEKLF
TRBV18 ASSPGQGSTEAF
TRBV12-3/TRBV12-4 ASSFQNTEAF
TRBV18 ASSRYSQETQY
TRBV6-5 ASRGAGNTIY
TRBV10-1 ASSGQGGSTDTQY
TRBV7-9 ASSLEGQGYGYT
TRBV27 ASSLSWTGVEKLF
TRBV20-1 SAPLLNEQF
TRBV6-5 ASTRAVAGELF
TRBV20-1 SAPRNTEAF
TRBV28 ASNLGQGNTIY
TRBV24-1 ATSDLGRGNTGELF
TRBV29-1 SAPQKYSNQPQH
TRBV6-5 ASSARAPEYGYT
TRBV28 ASSQLDRGGYT
TRBV7-2 ASSLITPRQARGYT
TRBV4-1 ASSQEAGYGYT
TRBV19 ASSIRGTEYEQY
TRBV2 ASSESGGSHETQY
TRBV27 ASRAGAGFHSPLH
TRBV19 ASSIGGLGGYT
TRBV19 ASSMRGSPLH
TRBV19 ASSMHGGGWYGYT
TRBV9 ASSVTPTGPSGNTIY
TRBV28 ASTGATSGSFYNEQF
TRBV2 ASRGQGVVNQPQH
TRBV28 ASSLSGQIYGYT
TRBV7-9 ASSSEGEGVSGYT
TRBV3-1/TRBV3-2 ASSQPLEPQFQY
TRBV30 AWSVASHRSQSTQY
TRBV5-1 ASSLKGFTEAF